This TCR beta chain was recorded in a study of patients and donors after allogeneic stem cell transplantation. V was shortened by 1 base and J by 5 bases, with 11 bases between the two germline ends. The germline V gene encodes CDR1 SQVTM and CDR2 ANQGSEA. CDR3 size: 13 residues. TCRdb reanalysed the RT-PCR reads using MiXCR and keeps one entry per CDR3 protein. The sample includes about 960,000 distinct CDR3 sequences, under 20% of them seen just once. The source material was blood, either unsorted or a sorted T cell fraction (not recorded which). The TCR sequence derives from a human donor who was either an allogeneic HSCT recipient or a stem cell or donor lymphocyte infusion donor (not recorded which). It is not recorded whose cells these are; they may come from a transplant donor. This chain connects TRBV29-1 to TRBJ1-2, with D possibly TRBD1 on 5 matching bases. As DNA, the CDR3 is TGCAGCGTTGAAGGGGGCAGAACTTATGGCTACACCTTC. Translation gives CSVEGGRTYGYTF. Supplemented by reference TRBV29-1 and TRBJ1-2, the full variable domain reads SAVISQKPSRDICQRGTSLTIQCQVDSQVTMMFWYRQQPGQSLTLIATANQGSEATYESGFVIDKFPISRPNLTFSTLTVSNMSPEDSSIYLCSVEGGRTYGYTFGSGTRLTVV.